These 32 T cell receptor beta chains came from one sample sequenced in a study of T cell responses to AZD1222 COVID-19 vaccine. The repertoire was sequenced with immunoSEQ multiplex PCR; TCRdb's copy has only in-frame clones and lacks some. Here the sample spans roughly 170,000 clones, 94% being singletons. The sample here was peripheral blood, taken 28 days after the second AZD1222 dose. The origin of the receptors is an adult who received the AZD1222 COVID-19 vaccine.

The chain is built from TRBV30 and TRBJ2-1; tentatively, D is TRBD2 (6 bases). The germline V and J ends were trimmed by 2 bases and 0 bases, with 17 bases remaining between them. Germline V gene sequence: CDR1 GTSNPN, CDR2 SVGIG (reference sequence). The CDR3 is 17 residues long. The CDR3 region is CAWSSDMGRRSYNEQFF. CDR3 DNA: TGTGCCTGGAGTTCCGATATGGGGAGGCGCTCCTACAATGAGCAGTTCTTC.

The rearrangement uses TRBV7-9 and TRBJ2-2; D is unclear. The CDR3 contains 14 residues. V was trimmed by 1 base and J by 7 bases, leaving 10 bases between them. The germline V gene encodes CDR1 SEHNR and CDR2 FQNEAQ (reference sequence). The DNA of the CDR3 is TGTGCCAGCAGCTTAGTATTCAAAATCGGGGAGCTGTTTTTT. This sequence encodes CASSLVFKIGELFF.

J is TRBJ2-1 and V is TRBV7-8; TRBD2 might be the D (6 bases). The CDR3 totals 18 residues. Germline assignment: CDR1 SGHVS and CDR2 FQNEAQ. Trimming cost V 2 bases and J 9 bases, with 26 bases left between them. The CDR3 DNA reads TGTGCCAGCAGCTTACAGTTGGTTTGGGGAGGACCGGCGGGTGAGCAGTTCTTC. It codes for CASSLQLVWGGPAGEQFF.

This chain connects TRBV7-9 to TRBJ1-1; no definite D call. This CDR3 is 15 amino acids long. Germline CDR1 SEHNR, CDR2 FQNEAQ (reference sequence). V lost 5 bases to trimming and J lost 3 bases, with 16 bases between them. The CDR3 region is CASSPQVVGYTEAFF. In DNA form, the CDR3 reads TGTGCCAGCAGCCCCCAGGTCGTCGGATACACTGAAGCTTTCTTT. The full variable domain, completed using reference TRBV7-9 and TRBJ1-1, is DTGVSQNPRHKITKRGQNVTFRCDPISEHNRLYWYRQTLGQGPEFLTYFQNEAQLEKSRLLSDRFSAERPKGSFSTLEIQRTEQGDSAMYLCASSPQVVGYTEAFFGQGTRLTVV.

This clone showed up just once. V gene TRBV7-3 combines with J gene TRBJ2-4, with D possibly called TRBD1 or TRBD2 (6 bases each). Germline-derived CDR1 and CDR2 are SGHTA and FQGTGA. This CDR3 contains 18 residues. The ends were cut back, 5 bases at V and 8 bases at J, with 28 bases in the middle. The CDR3 sequence is CASSPGPGHGGGWHIQYF. In DNA form, the CDR3 reads TGTGCCAGCAGCCCCGGGCCGGGACACGGGGGAGGCTGGCACATTCAGTACTTC.

V and J are TRBV24-1 and TRBJ1-6, with D possibly TRBD1 on 6 matching bases. CDR1 and CDR2 (germline): KGHDR, SFDVKD. V was pared by 4 bases and J by 3 bases, with 24 bases between. The CDR3 spans 20 residues. CDR3 in DNA: TGTGCCACCAGTGACCGGGGACACCTACTAGGGGAGATCTATAATTCACCCCTCCACTTT. Translating it yields CATSDRGHLLGEIYNSPLHF.

The CDR3 loop reads CASSSDRDYEQYF. In DNA form, the CDR3 reads TGTGCCAGCAGCTCGGACAGAGACTACGAGCAGTACTTC. The chain recombines TRBV11-2 with TRBJ2-7; weak D call: TRBD1 (6 bases). Between the trimmed V and J ends, which lost 4 bases and 3 bases, there was a span of 10 bases. Germline-derived CDR1 and CDR2 are SGHAT and FQNNGV. The length of the CDR3 is 13 residues.

The chain employs TRBV3-1 (or the pseudogene TRBV3-2) and TRBJ1-3; D unresolved. Germline assignment: CDR1 LGHDT and CDR2 YNNKEL (reference sequence). The CDR3 consists of 15 residues. Trimming left V 1 base short and J 4 bases short, with 11 bases between. The CDR3 spells CASSQGLGFGNTIYF. In nucleotides, the CDR3 is TGTGCCAGCAGCCAAGGTCTGGGGTTCGGAAACACCATATATTTT.

The chain links TRBV30 to TRBJ1-1; D call uncertain. Germline V gives CDR1 GTSNPN, CDR2 SVGIG (reference sequence). Trimming shortened V by 0 bases and J by 0 bases, and 5 bases separated the two germline ends. This CDR3 spans 13 amino acids. CDR3 nucleotide sequence: TGTGCCTGGAGTGTAGCGATGAACACTGAAGCTTTCTTT. It yields the protein CAWSVAMNTEAFF.

This chain uses TRBV19 with TRBJ1-5; no clear D gene. V was cut by 4 bases and J by 5 bases, with 9 bases left in between. In germline, CDR1 is LNHDA, CDR2 SQIVND (reference sequence). CDR3 length: 13 residues. CDR3: CASSTLTDQPQHF. DNA for the CDR3: TGTGCCAGTAGTACCCTGACCGATCAGCCCCAGCATTTT.

This chain joins TRBV6-5 and TRBJ2-7, with 7 bases lining up with TRBD2. CDR1 and CDR2 (germline): MNHEY, SVGAGI. V trimming: 7 bases; J trimming: 0 bases; junction bases outside the gene matches: 3. The CDR3 spans 13 residues. The CDR3 spells CASKRGYSYEQYF. The CDR3, as DNA: TGTGCCAGCAAGCGGGGATACTCCTACGAGCAGTACTTC.

The CDR3 is CASSWNNQPQHF. Here the CDR3 DNA reads TGTGCCAGTAGTTGGAACAATCAGCCCCAGCATTTT. The genes are TRBV19 and TRBJ1-5, with D unclear. The CDR3 runs 12 residues. Germline V CDR1 and CDR2: LNHDA, SQIVND (reference sequence). Trimming took off 5 bases at V and 3 bases at J, with 5 bases between the two ends.

This clone was seen just once. The DNA for the CDR3 is TGTGCCAGCAGTTACTTGGAGGAGATTAGCAATCAGCCCCAGCATTTT. It encodes CASSYLEEISNQPQHF. The chain couples TRBV6-2 or TRBV6-3 to TRBJ1-5, with D unclear. Germline-derived CDR1 and CDR2 are MNHEY and SVGEGT. V gave up 1 base and J gave up 0 bases, with 10 bases separating them. The CDR3 is 16 residues long.

This clone was seen only a few times. The chain has TRBV4-1 and TRBJ1-1; D uncertain. The CDR3 consists of 16 residues. CDR1 and CDR2 (germline): MGHRA, YSYEKL. Trimming stripped 1 base from V and 1 base from J, with 13 bases between. CDR3 nucleotides: TGCGCCAGCAGCCAAGGAGTATCGGTTACGAACACTGAAGCTTTCTTT. Translating it yields CASSQGVSVTNTEAFF.

This chain links TRBV20-1 with TRBJ2-3; D uncertain. The germline gives CDR1 DFQATT, CDR2 SNEGSKA (reference sequence). This CDR3 region has 11 residues. V was pared by 3 bases and J by 4 bases, with 5 bases between. CDR3 nucleotide sequence: TGCAGTGCTAGTTCTGCAGATACGCAGTATTTT. It yields the protein CSASSADTQYF.

The rearrangement links TRBV11-2 to TRBJ1-3; unclear D gene. Trimming stripped 2 bases from V and 0 bases from J, with 8 bases between. In germline, CDR1 is SGHAT, CDR2 FQNNGV. The CDR3 length is 15 residues. The CDR3 here is CASSLNPLSGNTIYF. CDR3 sequence (DNA): TGTGCCAGCAGCTTAAATCCTCTCTCTGGAAACACCATATATTTT.

The chain combines TRBV15 with TRBJ2-3; TRBD2 aligns across 9 bases. V gave up 8 bases and J gave up 2 bases; unmatched junction bases: 11. The CDR3 consists of 16 residues. The V gene's germline CDR1 is LNHNV and CDR2 YYDKDF (reference sequence). CDR3 sequence: CATGLAGKTHTDTQYF. In nucleotides, the CDR3 is TGTGCCACCGGGCTAGCGGGGAAGACCCACACAGATACGCAGTATTTT.

The chain couples TRBV12-3 or TRBV12-4 to TRBJ2-2; D is unclear. With 3 bases removed from V and 6 bases from J, the gap between germline ends came to 8 bases. The CDR3 has 13 residues. CDR3 in amino acids: CASSFVGAGELFF. The CDR3 nucleotides are TGTGCCAGCAGTTTCGTTGGCGCCGGGGAGCTGTTTTTT.

The DNA of the CDR3 is TGTGCCAGCAGTTACTCTTGGGGGGGCTATGGCTACACCTTC. Its protein product is CASSYSWGGYGYTF. The chain has TRBV6-5 and TRBJ1-2, with a tentative D call TRBD1 (5 bases). The V gene lost 0 bases and the J gene lost 4 bases, with 9 bases spanning the gap. The V gene's germline CDR1 is MNHEY and CDR2 SVGAGI. This CDR3 region has 14 residues.

The count of this clone is one. The chain uses TRBV18 and TRBJ2-7; 8 positions agree with TRBD1. The V and J ends lost 3 bases and 2 bases, in that order; junction bases with no gene match: 6. CDR3 length: 15 residues. Germline CDR1 is KGHSH and CDR2 is LQKENI. The CDR3 nucleotides read TGTGCCAGCTCACCCGACAGGACAGGGACCTACGAGCAGTACTTC. This translates into CASSPDRTGTYEQYF.

The chain carries TRBV18 and TRBJ2-5; 9 nucleotides align to TRBD2. CDR1 is KGHSH and CDR2 is LQKENI in the germline V gene. This CDR3 is built from 16 residues. V dropped 3 bases and J dropped 1; count of bases not matched to a gene: 6. DNA for the CDR3: TGTGCCAGCTCACCCCGCTATAGCGGGGGCCAAGAGACCCAGTACTTC. This translates into CASSPRYSGGQETQYF.

As for this clone: A read error may produce the germline difference seen at one junction end. The chain has TRBV6-4 and TRBJ2-1; 10 positions agree with TRBD2. Germline assignment: CDR1 MRHNA and CDR2 SNTAGT. The CDR3 is 12 amino acids. The CDR3 protein is CASSDASGRIVF. CDR3 sequence (DNA): TGTGCCAGCAGTGACGCTAGCGGGAGAATTGTCTTC.

The chain links TRBV5-1 to TRBJ2-2; D unclear. The CDR3 covers 15 residues. Germline V gene data show CDR1 as SGHRS and CDR2 as YFSETQ. Trimming removed 0 bases from V and 5 bases from J, with 11 bases in between. Here the CDR3 DNA reads TGCGCCAGCAGCTTGGGGGTCCTGGGAACCGGGGAGCTGTTTTTT. It encodes CASSLGVLGTGELFF.

This clone was observed once. CDR3 residues: CASTTQGRYNEQFF. The CDR3, as DNA: TGTGCCAGTACCACACAGGGGCGCTACAATGAGCAGTTCTTC. The rearrangement joins TRBV19 to TRBJ2-1; 7 positions agree with TRBD1. Germline CDR1 LNHDA, CDR2 SQIVND (reference sequence). The CDR3 contains 14 residues. Trimming took 7 bases from V and 3 from J; bases not matched to a gene: 6. Looking up the rest from reference TRBV19 and TRBJ2-1 gives the full variable domain: DGGITQSPKYLFRKEGQNVTLSCEQNLNHDAMYWYRQDPGQGLRLIYYSQIVNDFQKGDIAEGYSVSREKKESFPLTVTSAQKNPTAFYLCASTTQGRYNEQFFGPGTRLTVL.

V gene TRBV2 combines with J gene TRBJ1-2, with 9 bases that match TRBD1. Germline assignment: CDR1 SNHLY and CDR2 FYNNEI. This CDR3 contains 19 residues. V lost 6 bases and J lost 2; bases outside the gene matches: 19. The CDR3 region is CASSDTYSGQGWENYGYTF. CDR3 nucleotide sequence: TGTGCCAGCAGCGATACTTACTCGGGACAGGGATGGGAGAACTATGGCTACACCTTC.

The genes are TRBV5-4 and TRBJ1-6; D ambiguous. With 0 bases removed from V and 6 bases from J, the gap between germline ends came to 7 bases. The CDR3 runs 14 residues. Germline V gene lookup returns CDR1 SGHNT and CDR2 YYREEE (reference sequence). CDR3 residues: CASSLGRTNSPLHF. As DNA, the CDR3 is TGTGCCAGCAGCTTGGGCCGGACTAATTCACCCCTCCACTTT.

This chain joins TRBV5-1 and TRBJ1-6, with D uncertain. Trimming removed 3 bases at V and 0 bases at J, with 4 bases between. The CDR3 has 14 amino acids. CDR1 is SGHRS and CDR2 is YFSETQ in the germline V gene. CDR3 sequence: CASSSSSYNSPLHF. Here the CDR3 DNA reads TGCGCCAGCAGCTCTAGCTCCTATAATTCACCCCTCCACTTT.

The CDR3 region has the DNA TGTGCCAGCATATCTGGGGAAAAGCAGTACTTC. It is translated as CASISGEKQYF. The V and J genes are TRBV27 and TRBJ2-7, with D uncertain. V was trimmed by 7 bases and J by 8 bases, leaving 12 bases between them. Per the germline V gene, CDR1 is MNHEY and CDR2 is SMNVEV (reference sequence). The CDR3 spans 11 residues.

The chain is built from TRBV7-9 and TRBJ1-5, with 10 positions matching TRBD1. V was pared by 1 base and J by 6 bases, with 9 bases of the junction left unmatched. Germline assignment: CDR1 SEHNR and CDR2 FQNEAQ (reference sequence). This CDR3 is built from 17 residues. Written as DNA, the CDR3 is TGTGCCAGCAGCTTAGATTTGGGACAGGGGAAGGGTCAGCCCCAGCATTTT. Its protein is CASSLDLGQGKGQPQHF. Using reference TRBV7-9 and TRBJ1-5 for the parts outside the CDR3, the full variable domain is DTGVSQNPRHKITKRGQNVTFRCDPISEHNRLYWYRQTLGQGPEFLTYFQNEAQLEKSRLLSDRFSAERPKGSFSTLEIQRTEQGDSAMYLCASSLDLGQGKGQPQHFGDGTRLSIL.

The chain joins TRBV30 to TRBJ2-5; D is perhaps TRBD2 (5 bases). V was clipped by 5 bases and J by 5 bases, with 12 bases between them. The CDR3 is 12 amino acids. In germline, CDR1 is GTSNPN, CDR2 SVGIG (reference sequence). The CDR3 reads CAWALSGETQYF. CDR3 sequence (DNA): TGTGCCTGGGCGCTATCGGGGGAGACCCAGTACTTC.

The chain uses TRBV11-3 and TRBJ2-1; D possibly corresponds to TRBD2 (6 bases). The length of the CDR3 is 16 residues. The V and J ends lost 0 bases and 7 bases respectively, with 16 bases between them. In germline, CDR1 is SGHNT, CDR2 YENEEA. CDR3 region: CASSLEGTLLENEQFF. DNA for the CDR3: TGTGCCAGCAGCTTAGAAGGGACTCTCCTCGAGAATGAGCAGTTCTTC.

The chain combines TRBV3-1 (or the pseudogene TRBV3-2) with TRBJ1-1; D is undetermined. CDR1 is LGHDT, CDR2 YNNKEL, per germline (reference sequence). The CDR3 totals 14 residues. Trimming removed 0 bases from V and 3 bases from J, with 8 bases in between. CDR3 sequence reads: CASSQDLGYTEAFF. The CDR3 DNA is TGTGCCAGCAGCCAAGATCTAGGGTACACTGAAGCTTTCTTT.